This T cell receptor beta chain emerged from a study of T cells in localized non-small cell lung cancer. Produced via immunoSEQ multiplex PCR; TCRdb's table is partial and in-frame only. The sample yields tens of thousands of clones, around four fifths seen once. Notes on the study in general: In adjacent lung appeared a median around 56 of the top 100 tumor clones. Increased T cell density in blood showed an association with longer overall survival. Without multi-region sequencing, intratumor heterogeneity could not be excluded. Maximal T cell clonality occurred in uninvolved adjacent lung, with tumor ranking below it.

Points on this clone: Its antigen is not known.

The CDR3 sequence is 14 residues long. V was pared by 2 bases and J by 7 bases, with 14 bases between. The germline CDR1 and CDR2 sequences are MDHEN and SYDVKM. This rearrangement joins TRBV28 to TRBJ1-2; D is undetermined. The specimen was peripheral blood, collected before any cancer treatment. The source is a male donor at least 60 years old with stage II squamous cell lung carcinoma. The CDR3 reads CASSLGGDWGGYTF. The CDR3 coding sequence is TGTGCCAGCAGTTTAGGTGGGGATTGGGGTGGCTACACCTTC.